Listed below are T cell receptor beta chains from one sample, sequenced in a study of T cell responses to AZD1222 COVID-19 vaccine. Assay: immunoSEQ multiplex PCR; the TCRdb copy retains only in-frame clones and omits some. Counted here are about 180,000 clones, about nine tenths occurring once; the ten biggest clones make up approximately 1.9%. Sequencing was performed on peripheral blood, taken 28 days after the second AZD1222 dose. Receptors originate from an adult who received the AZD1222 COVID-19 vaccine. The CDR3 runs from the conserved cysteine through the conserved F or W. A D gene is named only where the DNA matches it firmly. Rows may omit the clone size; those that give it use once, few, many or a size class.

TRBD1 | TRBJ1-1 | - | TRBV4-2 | TGTGCCAGCAGCCAGGGGACAGGGGGGAAGGGCACTGAAGCTTTCTTT | CASSQGTGGKGTEAFF
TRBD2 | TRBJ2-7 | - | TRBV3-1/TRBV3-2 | TGTGCCAGCAGCCATTCAGCGGGGGGGAGCTACGAGCAGTACTTC | CASSHSAGGSYEQYF
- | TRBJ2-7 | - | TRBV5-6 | TGTGCCAGCAGCTTTGGGACGCCATCCTACGAGCAGTACTTC | CASSFGTPSYEQYF
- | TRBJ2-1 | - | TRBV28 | TGTGCCAGCGGATTAGGGGGGGAGGGTACGAATGAGCAGTTCTTC | CASGLGGEGTNEQFF
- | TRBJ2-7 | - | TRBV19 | TGTGCCAGTCGCGGAGTTGGGGGTATAAACGAGCAGTACTTC | CASRGVGGINEQYF
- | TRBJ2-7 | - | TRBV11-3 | TGTGCCAGCAGCTTAGATCGGGACTACTTC | CASSLDRDYF
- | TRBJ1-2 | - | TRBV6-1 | TGTGCCAGCAGTGATGGTCTAGTTTATGGCTACACCTTC | CASSDGLVYGYTF
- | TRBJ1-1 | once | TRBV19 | TGTGCCAGTACGGGGGGCCCGAACACTGAAGCTTTCTTT | CASTGGPNTEAFF
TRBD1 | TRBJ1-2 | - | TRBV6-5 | TGTGCCAGCAGCCTAGGGACAGGGGGCGGCTACACCTTC | CASSLGTGGGYTF
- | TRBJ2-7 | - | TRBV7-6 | TGTGCCAGCAGCCGAAATGGGGGAGCGGGCTCCTACGAGCAGTACTTC | CASSRNGGAGSYEQYF
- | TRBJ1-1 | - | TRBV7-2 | TGTGCCAGCAGCTTAGGCGGGCCGACTTTAATGAACACTGAAGCTTTCTTT | CASSLGGPTLMNTEAFF
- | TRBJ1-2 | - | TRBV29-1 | TGCAGCGTTGAAAAGGGGGACGACTATGGCTACACCTTC | CSVEKGDDYGYTF
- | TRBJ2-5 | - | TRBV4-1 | TGCGCCAGCAGCCAAGTGGCGGGGACAGATACAGAGACCCAGTACTTC | CASSQVAGTDTETQYF
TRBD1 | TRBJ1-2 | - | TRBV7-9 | TGTGCCAGCAGCTCGTCCCGGGACAGGGTCGACTATGGCTACACCTTC | CASSSSRDRVDYGYTF
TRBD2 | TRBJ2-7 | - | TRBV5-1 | TGCGCCAGCAGTCCCGGACTAGCGGGATCTTACGAGCAGTACTTC | CASSPGLAGSYEQYF
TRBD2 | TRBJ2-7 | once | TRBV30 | TGTGCCTGGAGTGTTGCTAGCGGGAGGGCCTACGAGCAGTACTTC | CAWSVASGRAYEQYF
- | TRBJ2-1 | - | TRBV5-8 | TGTGCCAGCACCAACCCGGACAGCAGCAATGAGCAGTTCTTC | CASTNPDSSNEQFF
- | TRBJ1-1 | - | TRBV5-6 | TGTGCCAGCAGCTTGGGCAGGAGGGGCACTGAAGCTTTCTTT | CASSLGRRGTEAFF
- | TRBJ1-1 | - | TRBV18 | TGTGCCAGCTCACTGGGACAAATGAACACTGAAGCTTTCTTT | CASSLGQMNTEAFF
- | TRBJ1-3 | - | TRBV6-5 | TGTGCCAGCAAGGCAGAAAACTCTGGAAACACCATATATTTT | CASKAENSGNTIYF
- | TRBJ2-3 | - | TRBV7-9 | TGTGCCAGCAGCTTAGGCTCAGGGGCCCTTGATACGCAGTATTTT | CASSLGSGALDTQYF
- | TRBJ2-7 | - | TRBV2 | TGTGCCAGCAGTGAAGTTGGCAGCTCCTACGAGCAGTACTTC | CASSEVGSSYEQYF
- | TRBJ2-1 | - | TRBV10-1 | TGCGCCAGCAGTGAGGGGTCAGTAAAAAGGAATGAGCAGTTCTTC | CASSEGSVKRNEQFF
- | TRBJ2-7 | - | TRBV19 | TGTGCCAGTAGTATAGATGGGAGCGCCCCCTCCTACGAGCAGTACTTC | CASSIDGSAPSYEQYF
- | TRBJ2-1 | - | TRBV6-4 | TGTGCCAGCAGCCTATTGGGTAGCGGCAATCACAATGAGCAGTTCTTC | CASSLLGSGNHNEQFF
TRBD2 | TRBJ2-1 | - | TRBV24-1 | TGTGCCACCAGTGATTGGACGGGACTAAATGAGCAGTTCTTC | CATSDWTGLNEQFF